The 14 T cell receptor beta chains below all came from one sample that was sequenced in a study of T cell changes during pregnancy in multiple sclerosis. Measured with immunoSEQ multiplex PCR; TCRdb has only the in-frame clones, and not every one. The top ten clones hold less than 0.8% of a sample with 45,000 to 60,000 clones, 85% to 95% of them seen once. The sample here was CD4+ T cells from peripheral blood mononuclear cells, taken in the third trimester of pregnancy. All receptors come from a female donor with multiple sclerosis, enrolled in a pregnancy study.

In DNA, the CDR3 is TGTGCCAGCACCGCCTCACCTACAGGGTTCGGTTCACCCCTCCACTTT. It is translated as CASTASPTGFGSPLHF. J is TRBJ1-6 and V is TRBV7-2, with TRBD1 as a possible D gene (6 bases). CDR1 and CDR2 from the germline V gene are SGHTA and FQGNSA. Trimming pared 7 bases from V and 9 bases from J, leaving 22 bases between. CDR3 length equals 16 residues.

V and J are TRBV6-1 and TRBJ1-1; D possibly corresponds to TRBD1 (6 bases). This CDR3 comprises 15 residues. The germline V gene has CDR1 MNHNS and CDR2 SASEGT. Trimming pared 6 bases from V and 0 bases from J, leaving 14 bases between. The CDR3 is CASRGAGAVNTEAFF. As DNA, the CDR3 is TGTGCCAGCAGGGGGGCAGGGGCCGTGAACACTGAAGCTTTCTTT.

This clone was recorded a few times. This chain links TRBV7-2 with TRBJ1-1, with D unresolved. CDR3 length: 14 residues. V was clipped by 2 bases and J by 1 base, with 8 bases between them. CDR1 is SGHTA and CDR2 is FQGNSA in the germline V gene. Here the CDR3 reads CASSLRRGNTEAFF. As DNA, the CDR3 is TGTGCCAGCAGCTTACGACGGGGGAACACTGAAGCTTTCTTT. The full variable domain, rest sourced from reference TRBV7-2 and TRBJ1-1, is GAGVSQSPSNKVTEKGKDVELRCDPISGHTALYWYRQSLGQGLEFLIYFQGNSAPDKSGLPSDRFSAERTGGSVSTLTIQRTQQEDSAVYLCASSLRRGNTEAFFGQGTRLTVV.

The chain employs TRBV19 and TRBJ1-1; a weak D match, TRBD1 (5 bases). CDR3 length equals 14 residues. Germline assignment: CDR1 LNHDA and CDR2 SQIVND (reference sequence). V lost 6 bases and J lost 1, with 12 bases in between. Here the CDR3 reads CASRVLGANTEAFF. CDR3 DNA: TGTGCCAGTAGGGTCCTAGGGGCGAACACTGAAGCTTTCTTT.

The chain is built from TRBV7-2 and TRBJ1-1; D ambiguous. This CDR3 has 16 amino acids. Trimming stripped 0 bases from V and 5 bases from J, with 16 bases between. CDR1 and CDR2 from the germline V gene are SGHTA and FQGNSA. CDR3 in DNA: TGTGCCAGCAGCTTAGCCTCCATGACCTCGGGTACTGAAGCTTTCTTT. Residues: CASSLASMTSGTEAFF.

This chain joins TRBV30 and TRBJ2-6; 11 bases are shared with TRBD2. V trimming: 0 bases; J trimming: 4 bases; junction bases outside the gene matches: 5. The germline CDR1 and CDR2 sequences are GTSNPN and SVGIG (reference sequence). The CDR3 has 17 amino acids. DNA of the CDR3: TGTGCCTGGAGTGTTAGCGGGGGGGGCCTCGGGGCCAACGTCCTGACTTTC. This encodes CAWSVSGGGLGANVLTF.

Only one count was recorded for this clone. The rearrangement joins TRBV7-2 to TRBJ1-2; no clear D gene. Deletions cut 5 bases from V and 4 bases from J, with 14 bases between. CDR3 length: 14 amino acids. The V gene's germline CDR1 is SGHTA and CDR2 FQGNSA. In DNA, the CDR3 is TGTGCCAGCAGCCTGAGAGGGATTACCTATGGCTACACCTTC. Its translation: CASSLRGITYGYTF.

This clone was observed once. V and J are TRBV21-1 and TRBJ2-3; the D call TRBD1 from the table was never checked on the DNA. TRBV21-1 is tagged as a pseudogene. The CDR3 loop spans 13 amino acids. The CDR3 bases are TGTGCCAGCAGCGATCAGGGCACAGATACGCAGTATTTT. Protein: CASSDQGTDTQYF.

The chain combines TRBV11-3 with TRBJ2-3; D unresolved. V was clipped by 3 bases and J by 6 bases, with 7 bases between them. The germline CDR1 and CDR2 sequences are SGHNT and YENEEA. The CDR3 is made up of 12 amino acids. CDR3 amino acids: CASSLNADTQYF. The CDR3 DNA sequence: TGTGCCAGCAGCTTGAATGCGGATACGCAGTATTTT.

The V and J genes are TRBV13 and TRBJ2-1; D might be TRBD2 (5 bases). The ends were cut back, 1 base at V and 4 bases at J, with 11 bases in the middle. The CDR3 runs to 15 residues. In germline, CDR1 is PRHDT, CDR2 FYEKMQ (reference sequence). DNA for the CDR3: TGTGCCAGCAGCTTAGACGGGCCGGGATACAATGAGCAGTTCTTC. Protein: CASSLDGPGYNEQFF.

V is TRBV19 and J is TRBJ1-3; tentative D call: TRBD1 (5 bases). The V and J ends lost 5 bases and 0 bases respectively, with 14 bases between them. CDR1 and CDR2 from the germline V gene are LNHDA and SQIVND (reference sequence). The CDR3 totals 16 residues. The CDR3 nucleotides are TGTGCCAGTAGTCTAGCCCACAGGAGCTCTGGAAACACCATATATTTT. The encoded protein is CASSLAHRSSGNTIYF.

The V call is TRBV7-6, the J call TRBJ2-7; TRBD2 matches at 10 bases. This CDR3 region has 19 residues. Trimming cost V 5 bases and J 0 bases; bases outside gene matches: 16. CDR1 and CDR2 (germline): SGHVS, FNYEAQ. In DNA form, the CDR3 reads TGTGCCAGCAGCCCCGGAGATGCTAGCGGGGGTCCCAGCTCCTACGAGCAGTACTTC. Translation gives CASSPGDASGGPSSYEQYF.

This chain links TRBV2 with TRBJ2-2, with TRBD1 matching 7 bases. Germline V CDR1 and CDR2: SNHLY, FYNNEI. The CDR3 is 15 amino acids. V lost 7 bases to trimming and J lost 2 bases; unmatched junction nucleotides: 7. The CDR3 sequence is CASNRQGPNTGELFF. The DNA of the CDR3 is TGTGCCAGCAATAGACAGGGCCCAAACACCGGGGAGCTGTTTTTT.

V gene TRBV25-1 combines with J gene TRBJ2-2; D is possibly TRBD1 (5 bases). Trimming pared 10 bases from V and 0 bases from J, leaving 15 bases between. From germline, CDR1 is MGHDK and CDR2 SYGVNS. This CDR3 is built from 15 residues. In nucleotides, the CDR3 is TGTGCCACTAAGAGTTCAGGGACGAACACCGGGGAGCTGTTTTTT. It encodes CATKSSGTNTGELFF.